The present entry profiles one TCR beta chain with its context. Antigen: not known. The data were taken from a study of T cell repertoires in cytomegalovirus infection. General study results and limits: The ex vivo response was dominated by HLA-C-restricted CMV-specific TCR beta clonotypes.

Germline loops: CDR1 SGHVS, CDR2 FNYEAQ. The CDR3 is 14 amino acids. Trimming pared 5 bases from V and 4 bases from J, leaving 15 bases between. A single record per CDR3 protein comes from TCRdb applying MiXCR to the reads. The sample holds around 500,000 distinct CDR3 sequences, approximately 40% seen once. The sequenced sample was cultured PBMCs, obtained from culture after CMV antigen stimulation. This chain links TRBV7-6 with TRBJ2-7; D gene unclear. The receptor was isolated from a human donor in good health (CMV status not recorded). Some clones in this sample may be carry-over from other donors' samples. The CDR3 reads CASSGPSAFYEQYF. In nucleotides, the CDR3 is TGTGCCAGCAGCGGGCCCTCGGCCTTTTACGAGCAGTACTTC. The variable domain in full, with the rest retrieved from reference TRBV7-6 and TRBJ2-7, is GAGVSQSPRYKVTKRGQDVALRCDPISGHVSLYWYRQALGQGPEFLTYFNYEAQQDKSGLPNDRFSAERPEGSISTLTIQRTEQRDSAMYRCASSGPSAFYEQYFGPGTRLTVT.